The following is a T cell receptor (beta chain) sequence with its context. Combined were second doses at about 4 or about 12 weeks. Clones were sequenced by immunoSEQ multiplex PCR, and TCRdb holds only the in-frame ones, with some missing. The sample includes roughly 150,000 clones, approximately 94% of them seen just once. Germline V gene data show CDR1 as LNHDA and CDR2 as SQIVND (reference sequence). The CDR3 runs 13 residues. After removal of 5 bases from V and 5 bases from J, the junction contained 3 bases not matched to a gene. These data are taken from a study of T cell responses to AZD1222 COVID-19 vaccine.

The sample here was peripheral blood, taken 28 days after the second AZD1222 dose. The TCR comes from an adult who received the AZD1222 COVID-19 vaccine. V gene TRBV19 combines with J gene TRBJ2-5, with TRBD2 identical over 9 bases. CDR3 sequence: CASSPGLAETQYF. CDR3 in DNA: TGTGCCAGTAGTCCGGGACTAGCTGAGACCCAGTACTTC.